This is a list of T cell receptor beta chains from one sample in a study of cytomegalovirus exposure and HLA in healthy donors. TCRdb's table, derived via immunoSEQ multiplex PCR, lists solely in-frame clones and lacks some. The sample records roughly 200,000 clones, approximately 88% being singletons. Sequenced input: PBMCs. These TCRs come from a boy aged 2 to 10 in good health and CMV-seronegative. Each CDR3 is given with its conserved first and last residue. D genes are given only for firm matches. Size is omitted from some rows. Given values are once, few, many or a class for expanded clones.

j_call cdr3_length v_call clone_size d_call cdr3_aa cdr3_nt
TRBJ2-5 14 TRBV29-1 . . CSVEGVVRQETQYF TGCAGCGTTGAAGGTGTAGTGCGGCAAGAGACCCAGTACTTC
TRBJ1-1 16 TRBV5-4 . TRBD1 CASRQQGARANTEAFF TGTGCCAGCAGGCAGCAGGGGGCGAGGGCGAACACTGAAGCTTTCTTT
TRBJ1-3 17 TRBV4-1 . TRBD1 CASSQDGLGTGRNTIYF TGCGCCAGCAGCCAAGATGGTTTGGGGACAGGTCGAAACACCATATATTTT
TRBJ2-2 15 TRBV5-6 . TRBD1 CASSFFDREGRELFF TGTGCCAGCAGCTTCTTCGACAGGGAAGGAAGGGAGCTGTTTTTT
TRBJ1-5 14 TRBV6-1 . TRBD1 CASSAGTGGQPQHF TGTGCCAGCAGTGCCGGGACAGGGGGACAGCCCCAGCATTTT
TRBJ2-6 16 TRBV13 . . CASSAPQGSGANVLTF TGTGCCAGCAGCGCCCCACAGGGTTCTGGGGCCAACGTCCTGACTTTC
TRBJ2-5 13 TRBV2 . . CASRTGLEGNQYF TGTGCCAGCAGAACCGGTCTGGAGGGAAACCAGTACTTC
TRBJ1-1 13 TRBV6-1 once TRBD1 CASSRTGLTEAFF TGTGCCAGCAGTAGGACAGGGCTAACTGAAGCTTTCTTT
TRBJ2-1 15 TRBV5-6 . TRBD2 CASGLIAGVADEQFF TGTGCCAGCGGGCTCATAGCGGGAGTAGCCGATGAGCAGTTCTTC
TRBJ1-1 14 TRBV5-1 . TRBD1 CASSLSQGGAEAFF TGCGCCAGCAGCTTGTCACAGGGGGGGGCTGAAGCTTTCTTT
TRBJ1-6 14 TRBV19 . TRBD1 CASSRDREASPLHF TGTGCCAGTAGCCGAGACAGGGAAGCATCACCCCTCCACTTT
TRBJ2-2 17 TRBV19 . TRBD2 CASSIVGSGSTTGELFF TGTGCCAGTAGTATAGTGGGTAGCGGGAGTACCACCGGGGAGCTGTTTTTT
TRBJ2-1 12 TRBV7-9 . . CASSLGNNEQFF TGTGCCAGCAGCTTGGGCAACAATGAGCAGTTCTTC
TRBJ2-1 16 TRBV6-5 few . CASSYSGLYQGNEQFF TGTGCCAGCAGTTATTCCGGACTGTACCAGGGGAATGAGCAGTTCTTC
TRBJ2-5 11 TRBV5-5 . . CASSFSETQYF TGTGCCAGCAGCTTCTCAGAGACCCAGTACTTC